The table lists the clone carrying this TCR beta chain with a few counts. The sample originates from a study of human T cells and chemical hapten exposure. Study information: Alopecia areata, totalis and universalis patients, mostly female, were included. Among samples, TCR yields varied mainly because of small differences in pooled library volume.

CDR1 and CDR2 (germline): MDHEN, SYDVKM. J lost 4 bases, V lost 4 bases, and 10 bases had no gene match. The length of the CDR3 is 16 residues. The library gave individual cDNA molecules unique molecular identifiers. Using its own MiXCR run on the RACE reads, TCRdb lists one record per CDR3 protein. There are roughly 110,000 distinct CDR3 sequences in the sample; more than 10% occur only once, and 1.6% lies in the top ten. The time point was: pre-sensitization, week 0. Specified treatment: therapeutic diphenylcyclopropenone sensitization with weekly scalp DPC. The sequence was collected from a woman between 50 and 59 years old with alopecia areata. Some clones in this sample may be carry-over from other donors' samples. The chain carries TRBV28 and TRBJ1-2; 9 bases align to TRBD1. Sequences were derived from whole blood, sampled in connection with sensitization to the hapten diphenylcyclopropenone (DPC). The CDR3 reads CASSSAPGTGTYGYTF. DNA of the CDR3: TGTGCCAGCAGTTCGGCACCCGGGACAGGGACCTATGGCTACACCTTC.